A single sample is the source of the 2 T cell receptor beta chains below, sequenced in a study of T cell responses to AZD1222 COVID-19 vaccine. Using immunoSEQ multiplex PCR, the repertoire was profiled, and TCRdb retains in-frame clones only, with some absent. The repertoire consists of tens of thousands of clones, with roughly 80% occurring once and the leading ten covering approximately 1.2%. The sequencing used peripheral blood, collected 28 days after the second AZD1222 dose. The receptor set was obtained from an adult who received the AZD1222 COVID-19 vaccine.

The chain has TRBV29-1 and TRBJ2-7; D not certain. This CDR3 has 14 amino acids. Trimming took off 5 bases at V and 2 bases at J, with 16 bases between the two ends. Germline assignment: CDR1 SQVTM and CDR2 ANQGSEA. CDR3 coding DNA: TGCAGCGTTTTGTGGAGCAGTCCTCCCTACGAGCAGTACTTC. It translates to CSVLWSSPPYEQYF.

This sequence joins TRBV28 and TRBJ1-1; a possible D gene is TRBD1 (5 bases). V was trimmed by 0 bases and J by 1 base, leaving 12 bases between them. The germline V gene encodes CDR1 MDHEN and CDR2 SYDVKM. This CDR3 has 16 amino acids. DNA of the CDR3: TGTGCCAGCAGTTTATGGGCAGGGACGAAGAACACTGAAGCTTTCTTT. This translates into CASSLWAGTKNTEAFF.